This T cell receptor (beta chain) is from a study of blood T cell repertoires in COVID-19. Study-level information: Samples of COVID-19 (acute and convalescent) were obtained from the United States, Italy and Spain. From T cells, B-cell-depleted T cells, or PBMCs came the material, which was cDNA or gDNA.

Germline lookup yields CDR1 SGHTA and CDR2 FQGNSA. V dropped 7 bases and J dropped 2 bases, with 15 bases sitting between them. The CDR3 contains 14 residues. Authors' analysis steps: Amplification from reference gene primers served as the basis for estimated nucleated cell counts. Repertoires were generated with immunoSEQ multiplex PCR, while TCRdb's copy carries only in-frame clones and drops some. V and J calls and clone size are as listed in that table; D and trimming were resolved from the DNA. Altogether 200,000 to 250,000 clones are present, roughly 80% being singletons, with the ten largest covering more than 9%.

The V call is TRBV7-2, the J call TRBJ2-7; possibly TRBD2 for D (6 bases). Sequencing input: peripheral blood. This TCR derives from an elderly woman with acute or convalescent COVID-19. The CDR3, as DNA: TGTGCCAGCAATCCGGGACTCAGTGCCTACGAGCAGTACTTC. Encoded protein: CASNPGLSAYEQYF. The full variable domain, with the rest looked up from reference TRBV7-2 and TRBJ2-7, is GAGVSQSPSNKVTEKGKDVELRCDPISGHTALYWYRQSLGQGLEFLIYFQGNSAPDKSGLPSDRFSAERTGGSVSTLTIQRTQQEDSAVYLCASNPGLSAYEQYFGPGTRLTVT.